Listed here are 22 T cell receptor beta chains from one sample, sequenced in a study of human T cells and chemical hapten exposure (dated by TCRdb to the early 2020s). Library method: RACE. TCRdb shows the sequencer as NextSeq 500. The public reads were quality trimmed at Q25 with fastp and then assembled into clones with MiXCR by TCRdb, keeping productive beta chains. When rows share a CDR3 protein, they turn into one entry using the most common DNA and genes. This sample gives about 190,000 distinct CDR3 sequences in total; approximately 24% of them show up just once. The ten largest clones capture approximately 2.5% of the sample. The time point tag for this specimen amounts to: patch test 3, about 24 weeks after DPC sensitization. What the treatment or condition label conveys for this sample: therapeutic diphenylcyclopropenone sensitization with weekly scalp DPC. Sequenced material: whole blood, taken in connection with sensitization to the hapten diphenylcyclopropenone (DPC). These receptors all stem from a woman between 35 and 50 years old with alopecia areata. Some clones in this sample may be carry-over from other donors' samples.

This rearrangement joins TRBV4-1 to TRBJ2-2, with a tentative D call TRBD2 (5 bases). V was pared by 4 bases and J by 0 bases, with 18 bases between. CDR1 is MGHRA and CDR2 is YSYEKL in the germline V gene. The CDR3 extends over 18 amino acids. CDR3 amino acids: CASSRVGPDYANTGELFF. The CDR3 DNA follows: TGCGCCAGCAGCCGAGTCGGACCTGACTACGCGAACACCGGGGAGCTGTTTTTT.

In this sample, this clonotype turned up a few times. This chain connects TRBV19 to TRBJ1-5; D remains unclear. The CDR3 covers 18 residues. CDR1 is LNHDA and CDR2 is SQIVND in the germline V gene (reference sequence). V lost 5 bases to trimming and J lost 2 bases, with 22 bases between them. The CDR3 loop is CASSSLGSGGLGNQPQHF. CDR3 nucleotides: TGTGCCAGTAGTTCTCTTGGATCCGGCGGGCTTGGCAATCAGCCCCAGCATTTT.

The rearrangement links TRBV5-1 to TRBJ1-1, with D possibly TRBD1 on 5 matching bases. V was trimmed by 4 bases and J by 2 bases, leaving 15 bases between them. The CDR3 covers 15 residues. CDR1 is SGHRS, CDR2 YFSETQ, per germline. CDR3 nucleotides: TGCGCCAGCAGCAGGGACGGCCGGACCAACACTGAAGCTTTCTTT. This gives the protein CASSRDGRTNTEAFF. The variable domain in full, completed from reference TRBV5-1 and TRBJ1-1, reads KAGVTQTPRYLIKTRGQQVTLSCSPISGHRSVSWYQQTPGQGLQFLFEYFSETQRNKGNFPGRFSGRQFSNSRSEMNVSTLELGDSALYLCASSRDGRTNTEAFFGQGTRLTVV.

This clonotype was counted only a few times. The rearrangement joins TRBV11-2 to TRBJ2-5, with D possibly TRBD1 on 6 matching bases. V was clipped by 3 bases and J by 1 base, with 9 bases between them. The CDR3 runs 14 residues. The germline CDR1 and CDR2 sequences are SGHAT and FQNNGV. DNA for the CDR3: TGTGCCAGCAGCTTTCAGGGGCCCCAAGAGACCCAGTACTTC. Protein: CASSFQGPQETQYF.

This chain links TRBV20-1 with TRBJ2-7; 10 bases are shared with TRBD2. V gave up 1 base and J gave up 6 bases; unmatched junction bases: 6. From germline, CDR1 is DFQATT and CDR2 SNEGSKA (reference sequence). The CDR3 is 14 amino acids. This CDR3 reads CSARATSGTFEQYF. CDR3 in DNA: TGCAGTGCTAGAGCCACTAGCGGGACGTTCGAGCAGTACTTC.

In its sample, this clonotype was seen many times. V gene TRBV20-1 combines with J gene TRBJ1-4, with D perhaps matching TRBD1 (5 bases). This CDR3 contains 13 residues. Germline loops: CDR1 DFQATT, CDR2 SNEGSKA (reference sequence). V gave up 4 bases and J gave up 7 bases, with 13 bases separating them. The chain's CDR3 is CSAKEGHGEKLFF. The CDR3 nucleotides read TGCAGTGCTAAGGAGGGGCATGGTGAAAAACTGTTTTTT.

This clonotype was observed a handful of times. The J gene is TRBJ1-1, the V gene TRBV27, with 10 bases that match TRBD1. The V and J ends lost 8 bases and 3 bases, in that order; junction bases with no gene match: 12. CDR3 size: 16 residues. Germline lookup yields CDR1 MNHEY and CDR2 SMNVEV (reference sequence). CDR3: CASSRQGARVDTEAFF. DNA for the CDR3: TGTGCCAGCTCCCGACAGGGGGCTAGGGTTGACACTGAAGCTTTCTTT.

This clonotype occurred a few times. The chain joins TRBV6-2 or TRBV6-3 to TRBJ1-5; D is ambiguous. V dropped 8 bases and J dropped 0 bases, with 5 bases sitting between them. Germline CDR1 reads MNHEY; CDR2 reads SVGEGT. This CDR3 region has 12 residues. The CDR3 region is CASCPSNQPQHF. For the CDR3, the DNA is TGTGCCAGCTGTCCTAGCAATCAGCCCCAGCATTTT.

This chain connects TRBV5-1 to TRBJ2-1; 14 bases are a match to TRBD2. Germline assignment: CDR1 SGHRS and CDR2 YFSETQ. V was pared by 3 bases and J by 10 bases, with 3 bases of the junction left unmatched. The CDR3 loop spans 14 amino acids. The CDR3 loop is CASSSRLAGGEQFF. CDR3 sequence (DNA): TGCGCCAGCAGCTCACGACTAGCGGGAGGGGAGCAGTTCTTC.

In its sample, this clonotype was seen a few times. The V call is TRBV4-1, the J call TRBJ1-5; D remains unclear. Germline V CDR1 and CDR2: MGHRA, YSYEKL. This CDR3 spans 15 amino acids. With 0 bases removed from V and 3 bases from J, the gap between germline ends came to 9 bases. CDR3 region: CASSQDGQLNQPQHF. CDR3 sequence (DNA): TGCGCCAGCAGCCAAGATGGGCAGCTCAATCAGCCCCAGCATTTT.

V usage is TRBV4-2 and J usage is TRBJ2-1; D call uncertain. Trimming left V 0 bases short and J 1 base short, with 13 bases between. This CDR3 comprises 17 residues. Germline lookup yields CDR1 LGHNA and CDR2 YNFKEQ. The CDR3 coding sequence is TGTGCCAGCAGCCAAGAAAGTCGGATCCGGTCCTACAATGAGCAGTTCTTC. Translated: CASSQESRIRSYNEQFF.

The chain carries TRBV6-1 and TRBJ1-1, with D unresolved. V was pared by 1 base and J by 1 base, with 4 bases between. The CDR3 is made up of 13 amino acids. CDR1 is MNHNS, CDR2 SASEGT, per germline. The CDR3 protein is CASSEGPNTEAFF. The CDR3 DNA reads TGTGCCAGCAGTGAAGGACCGAACACTGAAGCTTTCTTT.

CDR3 sequence reads: CASSVGTVQTGELFF. CDR3 DNA sequence: TGTGCCAGCAGCGTCGGGACAGTTCAGACCGGGGAGCTGTTTTTT. V usage is TRBV9 and J usage is TRBJ2-2; 7 positions match TRBD1. Germline V gene lookup returns CDR1 SGDLS and CDR2 YYNGEE. V was pared by 2 bases and J by 5 bases, with 6 bases of the junction left unmatched. The CDR3 length is 15 residues.

J is TRBJ2-3 and V is TRBV5-1; 7 bases are a match to TRBD1. The CDR3 spans 15 residues. Germline V CDR1 and CDR2: SGHRS, YFSETQ. The ends lost 1 base at V and 2 bases at J; junction bases unmatched: 4. Written as DNA, the CDR3 is TGCGCCAGCAGCTTGAAGGGGGCCTACACAGATACGCAGTATTTT. Amino acid sequence: CASSLKGAYTDTQYF.

This clonotype came up a few times. The chain employs TRBV19 and TRBJ2-1, with 9 bases matching TRBD2. Germline loops: CDR1 LNHDA, CDR2 SQIVND (reference sequence). The CDR3 has 17 amino acids. Losses at the gene ends were 0 bases for V and 8 bases for J; bases not matched to a gene: 11. In nucleotides, the CDR3 is TGTGCCAGTAGTATAGATCTTAGCCTAGCGGGATTAGATGAGCAGTTCTTC. It translates to CASSIDLSLAGLDEQFF.

This clonotype was counted between two and nine times. The chain has TRBV12-3 or TRBV12-4 and TRBJ1-1; no clear D. This CDR3 has 12 amino acids. Trimming removed 3 bases at V and 2 bases at J, with 4 bases between. The CDR3 protein is CASSFRNTEAFF. CDR3 DNA: TGTGCCAGCAGTTTCCGAAACACTGAAGCTTTCTTT.

This clonotype occurred a few times. V gene TRBV20-1 combines with J gene TRBJ2-3, with D tentatively TRBD1 (6 bases). The CDR3 has 14 amino acids. Per the germline V gene, CDR1 is DFQATT and CDR2 is SNEGSKA (reference sequence). The ends were cut back, 3 bases at V and 1 base at J, with 11 bases in the middle. CDR3 amino acids: CSASQGRRTDTQYF. DNA for the CDR3: TGCAGTGCTAGCCAGGGGCGCCGCACAGATACGCAGTATTTT.

V and J are TRBV20-1 and TRBJ2-7; 10 positions match TRBD2. The ends lost 3 bases at V and 1 base at J; junction bases unmatched: 15. CDR3 length equals 18 residues. Germline CDR1 DFQATT, CDR2 SNEGSKA (reference sequence). The CDR3 region has the DNA TGCAGTGCTAGGACCGGGACTTTAGCGGGAGGTTATTCCTACGAGCAGTACTTC. Translation: CSARTGTLAGGYSYEQYF.

For the CDR3, the DNA is TGTGCCATCAGGGAATCGGGGCGGTCCTACGAGCAGTACTTC. Translating it yields CAIRESGRSYEQYF. The chain carries TRBV10-3 and TRBJ2-7; possibly TRBD1 or TRBD2 for D (5 bases each). The CDR3 length is 14 residues. Trimming took off 6 bases at V and 1 base at J, with 13 bases between the two ends. Germline V gene lookup returns CDR1 ENHRY and CDR2 SYGVKD.

Many counts were recorded for this clonotype. The chain combines TRBV29-1 with TRBJ2-3, with TRBD2 matching 7 bases. Germline-derived CDR1 and CDR2 are SQVTM and ANQGSEA. V dropped 4 bases and J dropped 1; count of bases not matched to a gene: 23. The CDR3 length is 20 residues. The CDR3 coding sequence is TGCAGCGTTGTGGGGTTGTGGACGGACGACGGGGGGATTGGCACAGATACGCAGTATTTT. It codes for CSVVGLWTDDGGIGTDTQYF.

This chain connects TRBV29-1 to TRBJ2-7; 11 positions match TRBD1. The junction had 4 bases not matched to a gene; V was cut back by 4 bases and J by 5 bases. This CDR3 is 13 amino acids long. Germline assignment: CDR1 SQVTM and CDR2 ANQGSEA. In DNA form, the CDR3 reads TGCAGCGTTGGGGGACAGGGGGTCAACGAGCAGTACTTC. Translating it yields CSVGGQGVNEQYF.

This CDR3 reads CASSAVAALQETQYF. DNA for the CDR3: TGTGCCAGCAGCGCAGTAGCGGCGCTCCAAGAGACCCAGTACTTC. This sequence joins TRBV9 and TRBJ2-5; TRBD2 might be the D (6 bases). Germline CDR1 SGDLS, CDR2 YYNGEE. The CDR3 contains 15 residues. Trimming took off 3 bases at V and 1 base at J, with 13 bases between the two ends.